These 5 T cell receptor beta chains share one sample of origin, sequenced in a study of blood T cell repertoires in COVID-19. Clones were sequenced by immunoSEQ multiplex PCR, and TCRdb holds only the in-frame ones, with some missing. The sample holds some 150,000 clones, 82% seen once. The sample taken for sequencing was peripheral blood. These receptors all stem from a woman between 65 and 79 years old with acute or convalescent COVID-19.

The genes are TRBV28 and TRBJ2-1; TRBD2 matches at 9 bases. V was clipped by 3 bases and J by 4 bases; unmatched bases: 4. The CDR3 has 15 residues. Looked up from germline, CDR1 is MDHEN and CDR2 is SYDVKM. The CDR3 nucleotides are TGTGCCAGCAGTTTCAGGACTAGCGTATACAATGAGCAGTTCTTC. Amino acid sequence: CASSFRTSVYNEQFF.

This rearrangement joins TRBV9 to TRBJ2-1; D perhaps matches TRBD1 (6 bases). Looked up from germline, CDR1 is SGDLS and CDR2 is YYNGEE. Between the trimmed V and J ends, which lost 0 bases and 8 bases, there was a span of 18 bases. This CDR3 is 16 amino acids long. The CDR3 DNA sequence: TGTGCCAGCAGCGTAGGTGGAAACAGGGTTGTCGATGAGCAGTTCTTC. Translating gives CASSVGGNRVVDEQFF.

This chain uses TRBV27 with TRBJ2-7; maybe TRBD2 (7 bases). Deletions cut 6 bases from V and 7 bases from J, with 22 bases between. The germline V gene encodes CDR1 MNHEY and CDR2 SMNVEV (reference sequence). The CDR3 has 15 amino acids. The CDR3 loop reads CASSLPGGRANEQYF. The CDR3 DNA is TGTGCCAGCAGCTTGCCGGGGGGCAGGGCCAATGAGCAGTACTTC.

The chain has TRBV6-2 or TRBV6-3 and TRBJ1-5, with 7 bases lining up with TRBD1. The CDR3 consists of 18 residues. CDR1 is MNHEY and CDR2 is SVGEGT in the germline V gene. V shed 5 bases and J 1 base; nucleotides not matched to a gene: 14. For the CDR3, the DNA is TGTGCCAGCAGTAGATTACGTCCGACAGGGTCGAGCAATCAGCCCCAGCATTTT. This translates into CASSRLRPTGSSNQPQHF.

This rearrangement joins TRBV10-1 to TRBJ2-2; 11 bases are shared with TRBD2. This CDR3 comprises 15 residues. Losses at the gene ends were 6 bases for V and 5 bases for J; bases not matched to a gene: 5. From germline, CDR1 is WNHNN and CDR2 SYGVQD (reference sequence). In DNA, the CDR3 is TGCGCCAGCAGCAAGGGACTAGCGGAAACCGGGGAGCTGTTTTTT. Its protein is CASSKGLAETGELFF.